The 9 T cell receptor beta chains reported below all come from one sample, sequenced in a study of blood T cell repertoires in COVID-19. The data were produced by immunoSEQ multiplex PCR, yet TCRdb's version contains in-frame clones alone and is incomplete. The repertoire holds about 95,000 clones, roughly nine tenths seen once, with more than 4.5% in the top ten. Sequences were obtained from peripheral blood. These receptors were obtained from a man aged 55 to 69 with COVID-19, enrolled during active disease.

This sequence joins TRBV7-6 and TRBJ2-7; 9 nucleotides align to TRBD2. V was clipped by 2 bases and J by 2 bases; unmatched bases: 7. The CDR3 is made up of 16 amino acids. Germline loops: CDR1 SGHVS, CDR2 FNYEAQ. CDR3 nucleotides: TGTGCCAGCAGCTTAACGTCTAGCGGGGTTCCCTACGAGCAGTACTTC. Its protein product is CASSLTSSGVPYEQYF. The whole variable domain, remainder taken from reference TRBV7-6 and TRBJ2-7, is GAGVSQSPRYKVTKRGQDVALRCDPISGHVSLYWYRQALGQGPEFLTYFNYEAQQDKSGLPNDRFSAERPEGSISTLTIQRTEQRDSAMYRCASSLTSSGVPYEQYFGPGTRLTVT.

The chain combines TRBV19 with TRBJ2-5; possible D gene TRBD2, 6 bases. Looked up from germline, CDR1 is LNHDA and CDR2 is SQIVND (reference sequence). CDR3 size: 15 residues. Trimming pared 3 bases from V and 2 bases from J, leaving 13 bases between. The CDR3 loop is CASSILPGLQETQYF. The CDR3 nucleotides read TGTGCCAGTAGTATTTTACCGGGACTGCAAGAGACCCAGTACTTC.

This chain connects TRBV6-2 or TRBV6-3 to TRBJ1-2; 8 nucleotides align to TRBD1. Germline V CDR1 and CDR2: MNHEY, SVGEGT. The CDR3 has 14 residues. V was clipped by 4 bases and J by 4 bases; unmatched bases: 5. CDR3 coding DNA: TGTGCCAGCAGTTTCGGACAGGGTATCTATGGCTACACCTTC. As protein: CASSFGQGIYGYTF.

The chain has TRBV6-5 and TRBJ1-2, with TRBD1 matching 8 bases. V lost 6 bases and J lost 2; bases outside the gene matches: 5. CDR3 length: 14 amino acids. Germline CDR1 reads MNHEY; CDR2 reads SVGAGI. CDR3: CASSGTGWNYGYTF. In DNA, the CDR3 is TGTGCCAGCAGCGGGACAGGATGGAACTATGGCTACACCTTC.

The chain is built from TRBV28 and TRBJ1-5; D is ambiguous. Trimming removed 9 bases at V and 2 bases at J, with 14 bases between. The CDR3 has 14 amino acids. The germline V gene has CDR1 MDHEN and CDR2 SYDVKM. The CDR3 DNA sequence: TGTGCCAGTGCTATCGGAGACGGCAATCAGCCCCAGCATTTT. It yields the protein CASAIGDGNQPQHF.

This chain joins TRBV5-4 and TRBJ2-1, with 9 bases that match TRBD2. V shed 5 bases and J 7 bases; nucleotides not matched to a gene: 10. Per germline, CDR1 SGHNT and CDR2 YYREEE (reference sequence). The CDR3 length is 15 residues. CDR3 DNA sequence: TGTGCCAGCAGGCCTATAGCGGGAGTAGTGAATGAGCAGTTCTTC. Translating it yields CASRPIAGVVNEQFF. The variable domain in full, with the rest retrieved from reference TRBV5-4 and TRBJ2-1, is ETGVTQSPTHLIKTRGQQVTLRCSSQSGHNTVSWYQQALGQGPQFIFQYYREEENGRGNFPPRFSGLQFPNYSSELNVNALELDDSALYLCASRPIAGVVNEQFFGPGTRLTVL.

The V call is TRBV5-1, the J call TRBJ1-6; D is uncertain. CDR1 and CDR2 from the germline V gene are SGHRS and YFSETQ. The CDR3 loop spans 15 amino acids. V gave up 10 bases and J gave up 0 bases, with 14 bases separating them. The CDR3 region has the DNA TGCGCCGATAGCTTCGGAGGCTCCTATAATTCACCCCTCCACTTT. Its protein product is CADSFGGSYNSPLHF.

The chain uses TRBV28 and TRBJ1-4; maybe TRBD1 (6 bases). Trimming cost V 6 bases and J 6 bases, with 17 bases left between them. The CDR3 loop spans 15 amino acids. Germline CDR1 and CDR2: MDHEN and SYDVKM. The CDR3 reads CASSHPRQDYEKLFF. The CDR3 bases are TGTGCCAGCAGCCACCCGAGACAGGATTATGAAAAACTGTTTTTT. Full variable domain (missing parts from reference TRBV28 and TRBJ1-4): DVKVTQSSRYLVKRTGEKVFLECVQDMDHENMFWYRQDPGLGLRLIYFSYDVKMKEKGDIPEGYSVSREKKERFSLILESASTNQTSMYLCASSHPRQDYEKLFFGSGTQLSVL.

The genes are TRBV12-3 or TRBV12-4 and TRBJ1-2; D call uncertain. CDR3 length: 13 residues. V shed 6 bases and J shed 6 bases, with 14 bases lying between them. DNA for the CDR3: TGTGCCAGCAGCCAATTACGGGAAAATGGCTACACCTTC. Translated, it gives CASSQLRENGYTF.